This T cell receptor (beta chain) is from a study of blood T cell repertoires in COVID-19. Across the whole study: The origin of the acute and convalescent COVID-19 samples was the United States, Italy and Spain.

While infection was still active, Seattle patients were enrolled and then followed longitudinally. The data were produced by immunoSEQ multiplex PCR, yet TCRdb's version contains in-frame clones alone and is incomplete. The sample has some 350,000 clones, around 92% seen once; the top ten hold about 3%. This CDR3 spans 11 amino acids. The V end was cut by 6 bases, the J end by 4 bases, with 6 bases between. This receptor was taken from a woman aged 25 to 39 with COVID-19, enrolled during active disease. Sequenced: peripheral blood. The chain couples TRBV12-3 or TRBV12-4 to TRBJ1-1, with unresolved D. DNA of the CDR3: TGTGCCAGCAGGGCAGGCACTGAAGCTTTCTTT. Translated: CASRAGTEAFF.